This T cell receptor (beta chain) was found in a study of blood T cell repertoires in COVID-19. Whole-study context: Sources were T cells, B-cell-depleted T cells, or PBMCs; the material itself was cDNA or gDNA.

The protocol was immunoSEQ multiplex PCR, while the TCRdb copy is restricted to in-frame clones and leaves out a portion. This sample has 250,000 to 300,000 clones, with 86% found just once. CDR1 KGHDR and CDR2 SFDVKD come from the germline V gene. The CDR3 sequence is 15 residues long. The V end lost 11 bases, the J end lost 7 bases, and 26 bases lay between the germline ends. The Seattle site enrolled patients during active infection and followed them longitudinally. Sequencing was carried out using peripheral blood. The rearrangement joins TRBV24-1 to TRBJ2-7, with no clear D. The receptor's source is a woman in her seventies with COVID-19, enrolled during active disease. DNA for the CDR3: TGTGCCAAAGAATCAAGACTCTCACCCTTTGGGGAGCAGTACTTC. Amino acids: CAKESRLSPFGEQYF.